This T cell receptor (beta chain) was documented in a study of CD8 T cells in ankylosing spondylitis. Notes on the study in general: There was reportedly significant enrichment of clones that were disease-linked in matched ankylosing spondylitis synovial fluid. Disease-linked clones bore a CD8+ phenotype, appearing relatively rarely in peripheral blood. Made up of fewer than ten highly homologous variants, a TCR beta motif appeared characteristic of ankylosing spondylitis blood.

The V gene lost 5 bases and the J gene lost 3 bases, with 13 bases spanning the gap. The CDR3 covers 14 residues. Germline assignment: CDR1 SEHNR and CDR2 FQNEAQ (reference sequence). Molecular-barcoded quantitative 5'-RACE produced these TCR beta libraries. TCRdb re-analysed the 5' RACE reads in MiXCR, keeping a single row per CDR3 protein. Found here are 130,000 or so distinct CDR3 sequences, under 20% of them singletons; the top ten hold roughly a third. Regarding this clonotype: Antigen specificity is unknown.

The sample comprised blood, either unsorted or a sorted T cell fraction (not recorded which). V and J are TRBV7-9 and TRBJ2-5; the D is unclear. This TCR was sampled from a male donor with ankylosing spondylitis. The CDR3 reads CASSPTDGKETQYF. CDR3 DNA sequence: TGTGCCAGCAGCCCCACGGACGGCAAAGAGACCCAGTACTTC.